This TCR beta chain was captured by sequencing in a study of cytomegalovirus exposure and HLA in healthy donors. Study as a whole: HLA-typed donors contributed some 77 million unique TCRs, which were held in an early data release.

CDR3 size: 18 residues. Germline lookup yields CDR1 SGHAT and CDR2 FQNNGV. V gave up 0 bases and J gave up 2 bases; unmatched junction bases: 10. This PCR relied on a set of 60 Vbeta primers and 13 Jbeta primers. Repertoires were generated with immunoSEQ multiplex PCR, while TCRdb's copy carries only in-frame clones and drops some. There are about 150,000 clones in the sample; nearly 80% occur only once, and approximately 2.1% lies in the top ten. Input material: PBMCs. The V gene is TRBV11-2, the J gene TRBJ2-5, with 9 bases identical to TRBD1. This clonotype was sampled from a man younger than 40 in good health and CMV-seronegative. The CDR3 DNA sequence: TGTGCCAGCAGCTTAGATTTTTACGGGACAGGGTTTCAAGAGACCCAGTACTTC. It is translated as CASSLDFYGTGFQETQYF.